This T cell receptor (beta chain) was identified in a study of cytomegalovirus exposure and HLA in healthy donors. The ends were cut back, 5 bases at V and 7 bases at J, with 15 bases in the middle. CDR3 length equals 14 residues. Germline values: CDR1 LGHNT, CDR2 FRNRAP. The study's findings and limits: A missense DCLRE1C variant was associated with V- and J-gene trimming of TCR beta chains in a later analysis, and an independent cohort replicated the association. There were 150 or so TCR beta chains listed as cytomegalovirus-associated. Roughly uniform depth of sequencing across donors was assumed in presence/absence analyses. HLA allele associations emerged for about 16,000 TCR beta sequences in a later analysis, at 0.05 false discovery rate.

Details on this clone: The antigen is unknown.

PCR used 60 Vbeta primers and 13 Jbeta primers. Here immunoSEQ multiplex PCR was the method, and the copy in TCRdb shows in-frame clones only, minus some. The repertoire has about 130,000 clones, 81% of them found once; the top ten carry roughly 4%. The chain links TRBV12-5 to TRBJ1-5; D perhaps matches TRBD1 (6 bases). Material for sequencing was PBMCs. The TCR comes from a young man in good health and CMV-seropositive. The CDR3 loop is CASGTGKQGQPQHF. DNA of the CDR3: TGTGCTAGTGGTACCGGCAAGCAGGGGCAGCCCCAGCATTTT.